The source of this TCR beta chain is a study of CD8+ T cells in alopecia areata. Investigators isolated RNA and reverse transcribed it into cDNA to act as the sequencing template. Generated by immunoSEQ multiplex PCR, the TCRdb table keeps only in-frame clones and is missing some. The sample contains roughly 250,000 clones, around 67% of which appear only once. Notes on this clone: Its antigen is as yet unknown.

Trimming cost V 0 bases and J 5 bases, with 7 bases left between them. The CDR3 is 13 residues long. From germline, CDR1 is MGHRA and CDR2 YSYEKL. The researchers isolated CD4+ and CD8+ T cells from PBMCs by sorting. General study points: Alphabeta T cells residing in normal skin are also sequenced in scalp samples.

The TCR was taken from a human donor with alopecia areata. Specimen: CD4+ T cells sorted from blood, collected at week 0. This chain connects TRBV4-1 to TRBJ1-1, with a tentative D call TRBD1 (5 bases). The CDR3 reads CASSQDGGTEAFF. The DNA for the CDR3 is TGCGCCAGCAGCCAAGATGGGGGGACTGAAGCTTTCTTT.